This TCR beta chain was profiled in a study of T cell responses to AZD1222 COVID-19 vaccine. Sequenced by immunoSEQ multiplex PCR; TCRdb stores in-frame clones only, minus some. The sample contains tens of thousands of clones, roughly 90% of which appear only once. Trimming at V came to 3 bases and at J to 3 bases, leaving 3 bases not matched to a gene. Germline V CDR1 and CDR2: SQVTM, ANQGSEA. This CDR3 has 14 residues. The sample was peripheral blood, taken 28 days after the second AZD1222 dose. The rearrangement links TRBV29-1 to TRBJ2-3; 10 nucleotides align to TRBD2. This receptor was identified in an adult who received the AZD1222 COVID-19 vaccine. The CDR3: CSVETLAGTDTQYF. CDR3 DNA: TGCAGCGTTGAGACACTAGCGGGGACAGATACGCAGTATTTT.